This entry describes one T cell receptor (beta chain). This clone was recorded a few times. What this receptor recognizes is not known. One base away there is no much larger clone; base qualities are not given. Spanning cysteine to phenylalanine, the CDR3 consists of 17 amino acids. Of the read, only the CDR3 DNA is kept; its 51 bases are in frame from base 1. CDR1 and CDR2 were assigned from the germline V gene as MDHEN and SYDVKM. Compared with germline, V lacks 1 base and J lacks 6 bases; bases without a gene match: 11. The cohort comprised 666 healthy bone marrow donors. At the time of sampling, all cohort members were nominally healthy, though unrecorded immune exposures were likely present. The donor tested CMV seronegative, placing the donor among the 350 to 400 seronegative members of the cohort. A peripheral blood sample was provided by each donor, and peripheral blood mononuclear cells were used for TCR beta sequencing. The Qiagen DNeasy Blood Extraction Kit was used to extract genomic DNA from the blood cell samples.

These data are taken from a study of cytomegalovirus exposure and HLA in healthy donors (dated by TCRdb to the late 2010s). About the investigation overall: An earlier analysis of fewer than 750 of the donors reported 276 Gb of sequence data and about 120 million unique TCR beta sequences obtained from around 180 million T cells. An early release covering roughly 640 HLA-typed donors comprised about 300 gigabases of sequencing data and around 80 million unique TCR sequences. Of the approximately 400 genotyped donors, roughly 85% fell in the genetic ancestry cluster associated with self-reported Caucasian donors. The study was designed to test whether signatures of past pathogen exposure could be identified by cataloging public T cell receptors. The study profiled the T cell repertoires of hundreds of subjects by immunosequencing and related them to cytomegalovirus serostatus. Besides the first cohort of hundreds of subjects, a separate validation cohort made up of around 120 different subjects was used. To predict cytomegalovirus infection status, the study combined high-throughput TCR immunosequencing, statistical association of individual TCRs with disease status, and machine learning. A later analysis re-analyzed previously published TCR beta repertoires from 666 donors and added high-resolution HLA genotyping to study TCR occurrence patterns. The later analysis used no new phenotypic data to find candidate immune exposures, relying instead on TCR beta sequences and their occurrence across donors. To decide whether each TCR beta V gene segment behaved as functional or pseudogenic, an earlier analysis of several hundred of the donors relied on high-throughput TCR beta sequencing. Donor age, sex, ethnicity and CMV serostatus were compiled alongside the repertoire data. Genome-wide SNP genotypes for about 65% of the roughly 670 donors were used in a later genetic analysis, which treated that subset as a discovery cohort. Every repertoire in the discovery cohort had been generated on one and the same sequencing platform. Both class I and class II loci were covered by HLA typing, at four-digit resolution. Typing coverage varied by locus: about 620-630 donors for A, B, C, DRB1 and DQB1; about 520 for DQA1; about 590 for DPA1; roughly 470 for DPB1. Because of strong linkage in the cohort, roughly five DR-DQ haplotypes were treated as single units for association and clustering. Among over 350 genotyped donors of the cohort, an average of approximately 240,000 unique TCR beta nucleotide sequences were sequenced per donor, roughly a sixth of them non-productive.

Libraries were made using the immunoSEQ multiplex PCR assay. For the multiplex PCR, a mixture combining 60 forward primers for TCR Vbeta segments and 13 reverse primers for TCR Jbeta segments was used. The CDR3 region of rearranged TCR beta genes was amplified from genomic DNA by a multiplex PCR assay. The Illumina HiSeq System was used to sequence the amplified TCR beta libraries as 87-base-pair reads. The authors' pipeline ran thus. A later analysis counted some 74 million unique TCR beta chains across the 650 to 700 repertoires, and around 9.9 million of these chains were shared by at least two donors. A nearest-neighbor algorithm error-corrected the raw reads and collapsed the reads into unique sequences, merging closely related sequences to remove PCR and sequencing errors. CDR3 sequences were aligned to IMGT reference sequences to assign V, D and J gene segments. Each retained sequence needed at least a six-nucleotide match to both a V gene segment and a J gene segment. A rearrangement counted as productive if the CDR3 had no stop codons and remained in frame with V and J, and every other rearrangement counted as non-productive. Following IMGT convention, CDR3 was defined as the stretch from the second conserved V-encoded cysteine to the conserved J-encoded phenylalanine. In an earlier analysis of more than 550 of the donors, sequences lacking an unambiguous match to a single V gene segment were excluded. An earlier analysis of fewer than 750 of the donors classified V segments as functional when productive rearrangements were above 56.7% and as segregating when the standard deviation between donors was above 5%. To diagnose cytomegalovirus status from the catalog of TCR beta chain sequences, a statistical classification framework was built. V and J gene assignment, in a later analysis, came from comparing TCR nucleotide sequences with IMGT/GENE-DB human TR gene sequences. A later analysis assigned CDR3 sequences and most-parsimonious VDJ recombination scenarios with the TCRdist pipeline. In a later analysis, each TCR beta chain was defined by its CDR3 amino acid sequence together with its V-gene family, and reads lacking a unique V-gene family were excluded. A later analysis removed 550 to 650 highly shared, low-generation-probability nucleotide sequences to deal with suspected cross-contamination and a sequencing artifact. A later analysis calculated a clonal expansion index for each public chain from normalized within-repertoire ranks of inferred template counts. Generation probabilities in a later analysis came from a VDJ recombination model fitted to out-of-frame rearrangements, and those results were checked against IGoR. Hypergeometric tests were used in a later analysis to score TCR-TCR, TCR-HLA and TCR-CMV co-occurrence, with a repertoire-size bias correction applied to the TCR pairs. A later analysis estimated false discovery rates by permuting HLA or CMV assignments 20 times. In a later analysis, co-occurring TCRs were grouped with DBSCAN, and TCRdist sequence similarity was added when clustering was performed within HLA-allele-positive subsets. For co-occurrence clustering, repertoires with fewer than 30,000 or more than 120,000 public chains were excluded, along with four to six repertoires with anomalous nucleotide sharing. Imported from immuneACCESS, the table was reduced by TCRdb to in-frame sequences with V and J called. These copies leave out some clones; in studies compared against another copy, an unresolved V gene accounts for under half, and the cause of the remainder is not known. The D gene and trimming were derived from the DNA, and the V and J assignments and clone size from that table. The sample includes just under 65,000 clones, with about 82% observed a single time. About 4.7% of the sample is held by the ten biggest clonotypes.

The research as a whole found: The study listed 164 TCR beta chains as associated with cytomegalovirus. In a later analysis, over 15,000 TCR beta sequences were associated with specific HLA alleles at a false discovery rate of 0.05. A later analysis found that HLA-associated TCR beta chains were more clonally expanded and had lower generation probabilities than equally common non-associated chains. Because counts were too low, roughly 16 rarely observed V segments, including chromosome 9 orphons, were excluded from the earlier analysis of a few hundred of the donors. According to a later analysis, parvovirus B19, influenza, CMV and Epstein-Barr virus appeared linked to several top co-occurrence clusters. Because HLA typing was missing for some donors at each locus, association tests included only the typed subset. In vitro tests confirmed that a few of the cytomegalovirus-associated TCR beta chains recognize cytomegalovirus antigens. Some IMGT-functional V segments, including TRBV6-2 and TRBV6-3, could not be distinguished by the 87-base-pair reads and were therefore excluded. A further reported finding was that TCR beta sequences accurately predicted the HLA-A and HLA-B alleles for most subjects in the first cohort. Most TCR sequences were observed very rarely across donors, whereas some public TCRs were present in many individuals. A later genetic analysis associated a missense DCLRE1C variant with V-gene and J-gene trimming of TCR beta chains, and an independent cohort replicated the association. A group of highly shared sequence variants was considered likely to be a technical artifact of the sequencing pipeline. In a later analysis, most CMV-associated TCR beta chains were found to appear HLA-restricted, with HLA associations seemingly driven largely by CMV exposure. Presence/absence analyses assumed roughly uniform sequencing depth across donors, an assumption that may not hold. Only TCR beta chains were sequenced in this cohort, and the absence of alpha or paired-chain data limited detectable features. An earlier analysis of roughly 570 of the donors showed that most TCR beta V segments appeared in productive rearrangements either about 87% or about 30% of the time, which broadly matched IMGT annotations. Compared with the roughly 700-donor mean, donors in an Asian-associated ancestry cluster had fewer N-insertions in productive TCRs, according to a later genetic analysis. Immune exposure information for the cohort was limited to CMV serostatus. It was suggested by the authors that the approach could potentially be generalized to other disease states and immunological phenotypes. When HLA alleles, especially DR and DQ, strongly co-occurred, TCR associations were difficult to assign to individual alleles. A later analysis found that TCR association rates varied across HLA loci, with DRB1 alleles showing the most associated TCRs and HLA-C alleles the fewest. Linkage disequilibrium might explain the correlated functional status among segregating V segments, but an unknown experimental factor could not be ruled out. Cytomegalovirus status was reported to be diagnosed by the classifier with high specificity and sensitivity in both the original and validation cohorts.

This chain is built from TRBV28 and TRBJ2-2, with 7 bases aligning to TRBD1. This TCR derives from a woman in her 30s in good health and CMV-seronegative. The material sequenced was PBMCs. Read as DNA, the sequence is TGTGCCAGCAGTTTATCCTCGGCACAGGGGATGCCCGGGGAGCTGTTTTTT. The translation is CASSLSSAQGMPGELFF.